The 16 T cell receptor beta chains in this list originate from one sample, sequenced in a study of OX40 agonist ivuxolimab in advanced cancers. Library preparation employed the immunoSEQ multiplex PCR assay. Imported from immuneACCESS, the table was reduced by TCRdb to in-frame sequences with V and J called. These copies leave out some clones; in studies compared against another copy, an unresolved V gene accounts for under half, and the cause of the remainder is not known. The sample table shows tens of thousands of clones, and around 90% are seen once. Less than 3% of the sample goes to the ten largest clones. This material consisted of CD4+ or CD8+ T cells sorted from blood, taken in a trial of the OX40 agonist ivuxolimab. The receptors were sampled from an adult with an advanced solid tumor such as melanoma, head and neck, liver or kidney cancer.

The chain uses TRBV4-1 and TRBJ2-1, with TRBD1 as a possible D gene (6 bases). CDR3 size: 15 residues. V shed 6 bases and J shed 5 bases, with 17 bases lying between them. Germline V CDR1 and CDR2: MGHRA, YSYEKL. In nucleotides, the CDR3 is TGCGCCAGCAGTCAGCCGGACAGACCTAACAATGAGCAGTTCTTC. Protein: CASSQPDRPNNEQFF.

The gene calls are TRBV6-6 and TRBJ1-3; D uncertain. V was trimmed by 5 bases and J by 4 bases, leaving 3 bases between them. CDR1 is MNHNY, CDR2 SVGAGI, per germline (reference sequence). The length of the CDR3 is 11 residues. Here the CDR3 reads CASSNGNTIYF. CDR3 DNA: TGTGCCAGCAGTAACGGAAACACCATATATTTT.

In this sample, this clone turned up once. The CDR3 spells CASSEGSGANVLTF. The CDR3 DNA reads as TGTGCCAGCTCGGAGGGCTCTGGGGCCAACGTCCTGACTTTC. This sequence joins TRBV19 and TRBJ2-6; D possibly corresponds to TRBD2 (6 bases). The CDR3 spans 14 residues. Germline V CDR1 and CDR2: LNHDA, SQIVND (reference sequence). Deletions cut 9 bases from V and 0 bases from J, with 9 bases between.

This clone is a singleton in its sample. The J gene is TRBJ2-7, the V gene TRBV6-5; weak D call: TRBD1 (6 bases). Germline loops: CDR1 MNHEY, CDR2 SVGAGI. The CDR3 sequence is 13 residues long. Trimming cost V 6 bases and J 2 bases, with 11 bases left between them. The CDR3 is CASRGTGTYEQYV. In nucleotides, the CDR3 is TGTGCCAGCAGGGGAACAGGGACCTACGAGCAGTACGTC.

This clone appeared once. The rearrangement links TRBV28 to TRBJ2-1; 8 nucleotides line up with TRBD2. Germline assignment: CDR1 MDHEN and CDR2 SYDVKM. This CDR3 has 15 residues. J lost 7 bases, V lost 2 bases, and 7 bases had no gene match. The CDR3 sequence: CASSLPGGTLNEQFF. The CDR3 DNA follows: TGTGCCAGCAGTTTACCGGGGGGGACCTTGAATGAGCAGTTCTTC.

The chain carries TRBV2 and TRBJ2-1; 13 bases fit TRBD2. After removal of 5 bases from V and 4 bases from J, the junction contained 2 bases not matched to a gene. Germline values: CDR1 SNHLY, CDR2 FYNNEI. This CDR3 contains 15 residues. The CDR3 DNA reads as TGTGCCAGCAGTATGGGACTAGCGGGATACAATGAGCAGTTCTTC. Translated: CASSMGLAGYNEQFF.

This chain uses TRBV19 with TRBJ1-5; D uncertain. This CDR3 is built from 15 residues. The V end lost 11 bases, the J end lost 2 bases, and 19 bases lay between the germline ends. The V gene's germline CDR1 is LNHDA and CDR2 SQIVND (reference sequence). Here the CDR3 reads CACTLDHNGNQPQHF. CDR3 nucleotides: TGTGCCTGCACCTTGGACCACAACGGCAATCAGCCCCAGCATTTT.

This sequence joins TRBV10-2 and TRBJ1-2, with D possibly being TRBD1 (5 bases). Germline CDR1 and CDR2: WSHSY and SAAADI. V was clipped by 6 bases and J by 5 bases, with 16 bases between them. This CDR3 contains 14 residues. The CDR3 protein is CASRPDSGGYGYTF. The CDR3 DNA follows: TGCGCCAGCAGGCCTGACAGTGGGGGGTATGGCTACACCTTC.

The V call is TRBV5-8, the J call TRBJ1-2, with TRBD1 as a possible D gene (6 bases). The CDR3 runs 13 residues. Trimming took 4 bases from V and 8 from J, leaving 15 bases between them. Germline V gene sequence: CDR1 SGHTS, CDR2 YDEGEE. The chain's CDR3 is CASSPTGTRGYTF. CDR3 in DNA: TGTGCCAGCAGCCCTACAGGGACTCGGGGCTACACCTTC. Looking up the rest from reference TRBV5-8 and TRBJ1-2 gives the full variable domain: EAGVTQSPTHLIKTRGQQATLRCSPISGHTSVYWYQQALGLGLQFLLWYDEGEERNRGNFPPRFSGRQFPNYSSELNVNALELEDSALYLCASSPTGTRGYTFGSGTRLTVV.

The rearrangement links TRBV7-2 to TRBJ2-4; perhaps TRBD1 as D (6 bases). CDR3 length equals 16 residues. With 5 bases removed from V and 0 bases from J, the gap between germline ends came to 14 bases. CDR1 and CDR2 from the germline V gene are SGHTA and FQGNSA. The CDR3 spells CASSGGYTLAKNIQYF. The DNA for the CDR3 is TGTGCCAGCAGCGGGGGCTACACCTTAGCCAAAAACATTCAGTACTTC.

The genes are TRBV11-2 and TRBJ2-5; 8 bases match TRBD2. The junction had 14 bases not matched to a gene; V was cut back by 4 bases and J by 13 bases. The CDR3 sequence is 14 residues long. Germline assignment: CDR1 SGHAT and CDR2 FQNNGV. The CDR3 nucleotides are TGTGCCAGCAGCTCGTCGCTGTGGAGCGGGGGATCGTACTTC. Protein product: CASSSSLWSGGSYF.

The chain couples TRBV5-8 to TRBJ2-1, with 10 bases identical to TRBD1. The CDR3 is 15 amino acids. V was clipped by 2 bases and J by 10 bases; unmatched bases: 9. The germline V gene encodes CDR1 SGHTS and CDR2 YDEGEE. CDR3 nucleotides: TGTGCCAGCAGCTTAAGGGACAGGGGATTAGGGGAGCAGTTCTTC. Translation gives CASSLRDRGLGEQFF.

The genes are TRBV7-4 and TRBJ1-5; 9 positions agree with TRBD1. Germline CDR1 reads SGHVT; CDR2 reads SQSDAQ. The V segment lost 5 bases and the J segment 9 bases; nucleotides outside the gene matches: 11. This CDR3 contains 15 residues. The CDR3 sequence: CASSVPGQGGWPQHF. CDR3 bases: TGTGCCAGCAGCGTCCCGGGACAGGGTGGATGGCCCCAGCATTTT.

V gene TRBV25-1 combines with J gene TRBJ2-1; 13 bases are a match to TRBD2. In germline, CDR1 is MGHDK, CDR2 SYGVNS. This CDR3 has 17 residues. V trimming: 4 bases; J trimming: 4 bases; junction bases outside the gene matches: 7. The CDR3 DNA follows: TGTGCCAGCAGTGGAGGAGGGGGACTAGCGGGGTACAATGAGCAGTTCTTC. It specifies CASSGGGGLAGYNEQFF.

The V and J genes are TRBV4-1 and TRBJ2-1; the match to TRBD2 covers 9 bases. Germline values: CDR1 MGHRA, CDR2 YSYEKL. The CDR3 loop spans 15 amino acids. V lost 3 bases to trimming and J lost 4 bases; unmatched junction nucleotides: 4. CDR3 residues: CASSHGLAPYNEQFF. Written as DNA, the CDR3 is TGCGCCAGCAGCCACGGACTAGCGCCTTACAATGAGCAGTTCTTC.

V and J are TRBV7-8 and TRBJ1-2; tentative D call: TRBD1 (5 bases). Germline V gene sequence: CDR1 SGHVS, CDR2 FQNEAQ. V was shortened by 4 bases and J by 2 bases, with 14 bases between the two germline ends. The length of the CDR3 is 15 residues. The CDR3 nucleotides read TGTGCCAGCAGCTCGCAGGGATTCAGCAACTATGGCTACACCTTC. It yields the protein CASSSQGFSNYGYTF.